Each of the 7 T cell receptor beta chains below was sequenced from the same sample in a study of T cell responses to AZD1222 COVID-19 vaccine. Some clones are missing from TCRdb's copy, which holds only in-frame ones; the method was immunoSEQ multiplex PCR. This repertoire shows roughly 85,000 clones, over 75% found once; its top ten account for around 3.4%. Sequenced material: peripheral blood, taken 28 days after the second AZD1222 dose. These receptors were collected from an adult who received the AZD1222 COVID-19 vaccine.

The rearrangement links TRBV5-1 to TRBJ2-2, with TRBD1 as a possible D gene (6 bases). CDR3 size: 17 residues. CDR1 SGHRS and CDR2 YFSETQ come from the germline V gene. The germline V and J ends were trimmed by 5 bases and 4 bases, with 21 bases remaining between them. CDR3 sequence reads: CASSPVGATGGTGELFF. DNA for the CDR3: TGCGCCAGCAGTCCAGTCGGGGCGACAGGCGGCACCGGGGAGCTGTTTTTT.

This chain joins TRBV27 and TRBJ2-7; no clear D gene. With 8 bases removed from V and 2 bases from J, the gap between germline ends came to 13 bases. Germline V gene sequence: CDR1 MNHEY, CDR2 SMNVEV (reference sequence). This CDR3 has 13 amino acids. CDR3 coding DNA: TGTGCCAGCTCCAAGAGAGACACCTACGAGCAGTACTTC. This gives the protein CASSKRDTYEQYF.

This chain joins TRBV12-3 or TRBV12-4 and TRBJ1-1; D remains ambiguous. V was pared by 8 bases and J by 5 bases, with 9 bases between. CDR3 length equals 11 residues. The CDR3 sequence: CASEGKTEAFF. The CDR3 region has the DNA TGTGCCAGCGAAGGTAAAACTGAAGCTTTCTTT.

The gene calls are TRBV14 and TRBJ2-5; 12 nucleotides line up with TRBD2. Germline CDR1 reads SGHDN; CDR2 reads FVKESK. Germline trimming cut 5 bases from V and 5 bases from J; bases unmatched to any gene: 3. There are 14 residues in the CDR3. CDR3 DNA sequence: TGTGCCAGCAGCTGGGGACTAGCGGGCGAGACCCAGTACTTC. Its translation: CASSWGLAGETQYF.

V is TRBV6-2 or TRBV6-3 and J is TRBJ1-5, with 7 bases aligning to TRBD1. V trimming: 6 bases; J trimming: 11 bases; junction bases outside the gene matches: 16. The germline CDR1 and CDR2 sequences are MNHEY and SVGEGT. The CDR3 contains 15 residues. CDR3 sequence (DNA): TGTGCCAGCAGCCCCCGGGGGCAGGCCGACAGGGCCCAGCATTTT. Protein product: CASSPRGQADRAQHF.

Only one count was recorded for this clone. V is TRBV2 and J is TRBJ2-6, with 9 bases matching TRBD1. The CDR3 sequence is 14 residues long. Germline CDR1 is SNHLY and CDR2 is FYNNEI. The CDR3 DNA reads as TGTGCGAGGACAGGGGCATCTGGGGCCAACGTCCTGACTTTC. It codes for CARTGASGANVLTF.

CDR3 DNA sequence: TGTGCCAGCAGCCCGGACATGAGGGCCAGCGGAAACACCATATATTTT. Its translation is CASSPDMRASGNTIYF. The chain couples TRBV7-3 to TRBJ1-3; TRBD1 is a possible D gene (5 bases). This CDR3 is built from 16 residues. Germline CDR1 is SGHTA and CDR2 is FQGTGA. V dropped 5 bases and J dropped 4 bases, with 18 bases sitting between them.